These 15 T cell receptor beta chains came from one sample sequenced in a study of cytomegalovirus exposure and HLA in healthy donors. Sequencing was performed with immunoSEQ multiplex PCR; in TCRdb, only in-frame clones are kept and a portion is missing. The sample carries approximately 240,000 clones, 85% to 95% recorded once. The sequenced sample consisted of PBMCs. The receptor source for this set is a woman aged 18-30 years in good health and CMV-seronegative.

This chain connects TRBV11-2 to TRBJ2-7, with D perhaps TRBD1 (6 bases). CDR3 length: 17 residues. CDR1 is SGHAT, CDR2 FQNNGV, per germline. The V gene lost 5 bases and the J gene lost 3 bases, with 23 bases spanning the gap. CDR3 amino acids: CASSRPIGWGTIYEQYF. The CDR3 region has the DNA TGTGCCAGCAGCCGACCGATTGGGTGGGGGACAATCTACGAGCAGTACTTC.

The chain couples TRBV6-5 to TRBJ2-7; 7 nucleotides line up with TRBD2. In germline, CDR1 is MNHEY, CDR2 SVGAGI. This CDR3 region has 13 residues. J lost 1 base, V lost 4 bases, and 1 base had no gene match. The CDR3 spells CASSLGGSYEQYF. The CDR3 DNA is TGTGCCAGCAGTTTGGGGGGGTCCTACGAGCAGTACTTC.

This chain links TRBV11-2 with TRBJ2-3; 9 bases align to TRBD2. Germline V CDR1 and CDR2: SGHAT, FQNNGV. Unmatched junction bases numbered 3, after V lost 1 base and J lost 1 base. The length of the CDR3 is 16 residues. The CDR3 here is CASSLGGRAGTDTQYF. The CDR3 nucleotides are TGTGCCAGCAGCTTAGGCGGGAGGGCCGGCACAGATACGCAGTATTTT.

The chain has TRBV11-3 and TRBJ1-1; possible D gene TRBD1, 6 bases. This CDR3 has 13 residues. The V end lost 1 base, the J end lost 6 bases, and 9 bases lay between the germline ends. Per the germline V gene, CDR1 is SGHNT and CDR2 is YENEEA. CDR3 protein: CASSLVQGAEAFF. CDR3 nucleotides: TGTGCCAGCAGCTTAGTACAGGGCGCTGAAGCTTTCTTT.

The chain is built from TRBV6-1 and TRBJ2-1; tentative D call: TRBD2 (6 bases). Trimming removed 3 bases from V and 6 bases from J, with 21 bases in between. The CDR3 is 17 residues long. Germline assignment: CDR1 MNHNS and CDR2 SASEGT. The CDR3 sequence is CASSEGGTRLSGNEQFF. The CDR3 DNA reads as TGTGCCAGCAGTGAGGGGGGAACTAGGTTAAGCGGCAATGAGCAGTTCTTC.

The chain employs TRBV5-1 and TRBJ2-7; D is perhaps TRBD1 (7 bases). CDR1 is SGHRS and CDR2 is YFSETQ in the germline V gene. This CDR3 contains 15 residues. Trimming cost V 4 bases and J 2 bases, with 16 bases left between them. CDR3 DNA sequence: TGCGCCAGCAGCCGCGGGACAGAACTAACCTACGAGCAGTACTTC. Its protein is CASSRGTELTYEQYF.

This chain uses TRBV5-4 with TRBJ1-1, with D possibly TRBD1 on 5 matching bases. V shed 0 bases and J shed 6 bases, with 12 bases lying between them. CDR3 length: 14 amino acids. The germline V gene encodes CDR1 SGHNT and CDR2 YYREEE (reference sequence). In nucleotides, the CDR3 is TGTGCCAGCAGCTTGGTGCCAGGGTCGGCTGAAGCTTTCTTT. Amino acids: CASSLVPGSAEAFF.

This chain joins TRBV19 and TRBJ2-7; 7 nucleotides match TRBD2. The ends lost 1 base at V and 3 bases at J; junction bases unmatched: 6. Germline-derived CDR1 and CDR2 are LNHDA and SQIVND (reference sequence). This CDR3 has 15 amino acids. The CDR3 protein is CASSIVVGGNYEQYF. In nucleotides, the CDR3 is TGTGCCAGTAGTATAGTAGTCGGGGGGAACTACGAGCAGTACTTC. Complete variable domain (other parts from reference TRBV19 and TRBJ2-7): DGGITQSPKYLFRKEGQNVTLSCEQNLNHDAMYWYRQDPGQGLRLIYYSQIVNDFQKGDIAEGYSVSREKKESFPLTVTSAQKNPTAFYLCASSIVVGGNYEQYFGPGTRLTVT.

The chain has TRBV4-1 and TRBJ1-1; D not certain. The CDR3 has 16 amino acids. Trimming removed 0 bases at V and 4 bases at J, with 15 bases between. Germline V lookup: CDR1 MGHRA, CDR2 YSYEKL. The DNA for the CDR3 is TGCGCCAGCAGCCAAGATCTTCGGGTACGGGTCACTGAAGCTTTCTTT. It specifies CASSQDLRVRVTEAFF.

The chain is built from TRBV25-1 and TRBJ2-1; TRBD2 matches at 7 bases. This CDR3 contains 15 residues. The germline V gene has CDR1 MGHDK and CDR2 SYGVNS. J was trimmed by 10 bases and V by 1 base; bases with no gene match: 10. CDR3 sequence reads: CASSESGLEVGEQFF. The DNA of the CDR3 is TGTGCCAGCAGTGAATCCGGACTAGAAGTTGGGGAGCAGTTCTTC.

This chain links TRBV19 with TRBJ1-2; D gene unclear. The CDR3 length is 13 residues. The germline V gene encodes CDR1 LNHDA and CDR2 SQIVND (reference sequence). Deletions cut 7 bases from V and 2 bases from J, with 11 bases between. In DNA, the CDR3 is TGTGCCAGTATGGCAGGAAGGAACTATGGCTACACCTTC. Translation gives CASMAGRNYGYTF.

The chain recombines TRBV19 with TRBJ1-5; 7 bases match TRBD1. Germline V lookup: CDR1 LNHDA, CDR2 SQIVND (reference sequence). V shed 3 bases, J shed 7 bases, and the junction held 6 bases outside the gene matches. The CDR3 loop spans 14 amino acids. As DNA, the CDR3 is TGTGCCAGTAGTATGGAGGGGGCAGGCCAGCCCCAGCATTTT. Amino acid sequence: CASSMEGAGQPQHF.

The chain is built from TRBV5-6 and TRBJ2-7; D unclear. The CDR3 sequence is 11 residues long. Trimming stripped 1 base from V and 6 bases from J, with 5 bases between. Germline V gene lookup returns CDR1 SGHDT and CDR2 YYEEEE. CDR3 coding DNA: TGTGCCAGCAGCTTGAATCGCGAGCAGTACTTC. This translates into CASSLNREQYF. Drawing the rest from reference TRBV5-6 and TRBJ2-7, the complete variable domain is DAGVTQSPTHLIKTRGQQVTLRCSPKSGHDTVSWYQQALGQGPQFIFQYYEEEERQRGNFPDRFSGHQFPNYSSELNVNALLLGDSALYLCASSLNREQYFGPGTRLTVT.

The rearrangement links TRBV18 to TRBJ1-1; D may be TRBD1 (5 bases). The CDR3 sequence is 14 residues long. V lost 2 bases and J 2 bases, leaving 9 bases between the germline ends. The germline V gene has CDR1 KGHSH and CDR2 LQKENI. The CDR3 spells CASSPTTANTEAFF. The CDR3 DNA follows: TGTGCCAGCTCACCAACGACAGCAAACACTGAAGCTTTCTTT.

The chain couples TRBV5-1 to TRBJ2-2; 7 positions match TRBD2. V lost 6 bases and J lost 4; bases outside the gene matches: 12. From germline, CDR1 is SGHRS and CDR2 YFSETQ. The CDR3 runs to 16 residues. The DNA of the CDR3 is TGCGCCAGCACCTGGGGGAGGGAAGTTCTCACCGGGGAGCTGTTTTTT. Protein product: CASTWGREVLTGELFF.